The 2 T cell receptor beta chains below come from one sample, sequenced in a study of radiation and T cells in renal cell carcinoma (TCRdb year 2020). The meaning of the sample's time point label: baseline pretreatment blood. According to the study, the label for this sample's treatment or condition signals: 15 Gy SBRT to primary tumor, nephrectomy 4 weeks later. The method behind the library was the immunoSEQ multiplex PCR assay. In TCRdb, the immuneACCESS table is reduced to in-frame sequences with V and J assigned. These tables do not hold every clone; where another copy was compared, an unresolved V gene accounts for under half, and the others remain unexplained. For this sample the table gives around 140,000 clones, of which approximately 90% were detected only once. The ten largest make up approximately 4% of the sample. Source: blood, taken from a patient whose treatment included radiotherapy and nephrectomy. The receptors were sampled from a woman aged 70 to 79 with renal cell carcinoma.

The chain has TRBV19 and TRBJ1-2, with D perhaps TRBD1 (6 bases). This CDR3 is built from 15 residues. Germline V lookup: CDR1 LNHDA, CDR2 SQIVND (reference sequence). V was cut by 6 bases and J by 2 bases, with 16 bases left in between. CDR3 DNA: TGTGCCAGTAGCCTCGCCGGGGGCCGGAACTATGGCTACACCTTC. This gives the protein CASSLAGGRNYGYTF.

The chain couples TRBV9 to TRBJ1-1, with no clear D. The V gene lost 0 bases and the J gene lost 4 bases, with 7 bases spanning the gap. The CDR3 is made up of 13 amino acids. In germline, CDR1 is SGDLS, CDR2 YYNGEE. The DNA for the CDR3 is TGTGCCAGCAGCGTAGCCGGATTCACTGAAGCTTTCTTT. As protein: CASSVAGFTEAFF. The full variable domain, with the rest looked up from reference TRBV9 and TRBJ1-1, is DSGVTQTPKHLITATGQRVTLRCSPRSGDLSVYWYQQSLDQGLQFLIQYYNGEERAKGNILERFSAQQFPDLHSELNLSSLELGDSALYFCASSVAGFTEAFFGQGTRLTVV.